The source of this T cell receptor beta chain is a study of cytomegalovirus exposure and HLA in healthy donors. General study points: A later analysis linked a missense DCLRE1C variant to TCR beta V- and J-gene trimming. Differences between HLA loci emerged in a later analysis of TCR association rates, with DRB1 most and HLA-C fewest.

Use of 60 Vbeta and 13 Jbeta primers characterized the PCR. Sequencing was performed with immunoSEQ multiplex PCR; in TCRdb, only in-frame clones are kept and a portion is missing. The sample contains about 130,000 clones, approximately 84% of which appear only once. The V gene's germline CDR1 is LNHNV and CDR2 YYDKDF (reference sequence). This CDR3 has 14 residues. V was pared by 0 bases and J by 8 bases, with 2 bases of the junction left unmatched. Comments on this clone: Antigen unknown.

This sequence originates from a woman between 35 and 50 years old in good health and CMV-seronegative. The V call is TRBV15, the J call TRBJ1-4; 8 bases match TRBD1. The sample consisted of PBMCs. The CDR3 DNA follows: TGTGCCACCAGCAGAGACCAGGGGGCAGAAAAACTGTTTTTT. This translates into CATSRDQGAEKLFF.